This TCR delta chain derives from a study of Vδ1+ human thymocytes. Study-level results: Highly polyclonal TRG and TRD repertoires with Gaussian CDR3 length distributions appeared in thymus.

The sample holds a few counts of this clone. What it recognizes is unknown. The template was reverse-transcribed extracted RNA. CDR3 amplicons came from multiplex PCR with pooled V-gene forward and constant-region reverse primers. TCRdb re-called the multiplex PCR reads with CATT. Of under 80,000 delta-chain clones listed, around 34% were seen once; the top ten hold more than 0.25%. With 0 bases clipped from V and 0 bases from J, the junction kept 21 bases outside the gene matches. The germline CDR1 and CDR2 sequences are GEAIGNYY and EKD. This CDR3 comprises 22 residues. The chain is built from TRDV2 and TRDJ1; 10 bases are shared with TRDD3. The TCR originated in a boy under three years old who had congenital heart surgery. The sample consisted of Vdelta1+ gamma-delta thymocytes from the thymus. The subset: FACS-sorted CD3+ TCRalphabeta- TCRVdelta1+ TCRVdelta2- thymocytes. The CDR3 protein is CACDTRVVYTWGINPYTDKLIF. The CDR3 nucleotides are TGTGCCTGTGACACCAGAGTGGTTTATACCTGGGGGATAAATCCCTACACCGATAAACTCATCTTT.